This T cell receptor (beta chain) was obtained from a study of blood T cell repertoires in COVID-19. On the study more broadly: Samples taken during acute and convalescent COVID-19 were collected in the United States, Italy and Spain.

Study processing details: Nucleated cell number was recorded as an estimate derived from reference gene primer amplification. Libraries were prepared by immunoSEQ multiplex PCR; TCRdb keeps only in-frame clonotypes and omits some of them. V and J calls and clone size are as listed in that table; D and trimming were resolved from the DNA. This sample has about 250,000 clones, with 83% found just once. CDR3 length equals 14 residues. Trimming left V 6 bases short and J 4 bases short, with 15 bases between. From germline, CDR1 is MNHEY and CDR2 SVGEGT. The TCR originated in a human donor in a cohort sampled during active COVID-19. The chain uses TRBV6-2 or TRBV6-3 and TRBJ1-2; no clear D gene. The sequencing sample was made of peripheral blood. The CDR3 loop is CASSRSSSGYGYTF. As DNA, the CDR3 is TGTGCCAGCAGCCGGTCAAGCTCGGGCTATGGCTACACCTTC.